This T cell receptor (beta chain) is drawn from a study of cytomegalovirus exposure and HLA in healthy donors. About the study: From HLA-typed donors, an early data release held approximately 85 million unique TCRs.

60 Vbeta and 13 Jbeta primers were used in PCR. Clones were sequenced by immunoSEQ multiplex PCR, and TCRdb holds only the in-frame ones, with some missing. The sample includes approximately 200,000 clones, around 77% of them seen just once. This sequence was found in a man aged 30 to 45 in good health and CMV-seronegative. The sequencing input was PBMCs.

The CDR3 sequence is CASSPAYLTGDRDGYTF. Written as DNA, the CDR3 is TGTGCCAGCAGCCCGGCCTACCTTACAGGGGATCGAGATGGCTACACCTTC. The rearrangement joins TRBV9 to TRBJ1-2, with TRBD1 matching over 7 bases. The junction had 18 bases not matched to a gene; V was cut back by 4 bases and J by 6 bases. The CDR3 is 17 amino acids. CDR1 SGDLS and CDR2 YYNGEE come from the germline V gene.